This TCR beta chain was identified in a study of blood T cell repertoires in COVID-19. The V and J ends lost 4 bases and 7 bases, in that order; junction bases with no gene match: 13. CDR1 and CDR2 from the germline V gene are ENHRY and SYGVKD. This CDR3 region has 16 residues. Assay used: immunoSEQ multiplex PCR; TCRdb lists only in-frame clones, some missing. The sample has 85,000 to 130,000 clones; around four fifths are singletons. J is TRBJ2-1 and V is TRBV10-3; 7 nucleotides match TRBD2. This sequence was found in a man in his 60s with acute or convalescent COVID-19. The sequencing input was peripheral blood. The CDR3 DNA follows: TGTGCCATCAGTGGTGGCTTAGCGGGTATCAAGAATGAGCAGTTCTTC. Its translation is CAISGGLAGIKNEQFF.